This T cell receptor (beta chain) was identified during a study of blood T cell repertoires in COVID-19. Study as a whole: Specimens from acute and convalescent COVID-19 originated in the United States, Italy and Spain. PBMCs, B-cell-depleted T cells, or T cells provided the cDNA or gDNA that made up the material.

As handled by the study authors: Reference gene primer amplification gave nucleated cell count estimates. Repertoires were generated with immunoSEQ multiplex PCR, while TCRdb's copy carries only in-frame clones and drops some. V, J and clone size reflect that table, while D and trimming were determined from the DNA. The data contain about 270,000 clones, approximately 84% of them singletons. The junction had 6 bases not matched to a gene; V was cut back by 5 bases and J by 2 bases. The CDR3 spans 15 residues. Germline V gives CDR1 SGHTA, CDR2 FQGTGA. The Seattle site enrolled patients during active infection and followed them longitudinally.

Input material: peripheral blood. The sequence was collected from a human donor with COVID-19, enrolled during active disease. The donor label of this sample is uncertain. This chain joins TRBV7-3 and TRBJ2-1; 7 bases line up with TRBD2. The CDR3, as DNA: TGTGCCAGCAGCCAAACTAGCGCAACCTACAATGAGCAGTTCTTC. Translation gives CASSQTSATYNEQFF.